This T cell receptor (beta chain) derives from a study of shared clonotypes between healthy human individuals. Data came from immunoSEQ multiplex PCR; TCRdb stores just in-frame clones and leaves some out. The table lists 1.5 million to 1.9 million clones, 95% to 99% of them singletons. This CDR3 is built from 13 residues. Trimming shortened V by 1 base and J by 7 bases, and 10 bases separated the two germline ends. Per the germline V gene, CDR1 is MGHRA and CDR2 is YSYEKL. What was sequenced was naive CD4+ T cells sorted from blood. The subset here: CD45RA+ positively selected. The sequence came from a man under 40 in good health. This sequence joins TRBV4-1 and TRBJ2-5; D gene uncertain. CDR3 bases: TGCGCCAGCAGCCAAGGGGTGGTAATGACCCAGTACTTC. Amino acids: CASSQGVVMTQYF.